One sample yielded the 5 T cell receptor beta chains listed below, sequenced in a study of blood T cell repertoires in COVID-19. Assay used: immunoSEQ multiplex PCR; TCRdb lists only in-frame clones, some missing. The table has roughly 150,000 clones, approximately 78% seen once. Sequencing was carried out using PBMCs or T cells enriched from blood (not recorded which). These receptors originate from a woman between 45 and 65 years old who had recovered from COVID-19.

The chain recombines TRBV2 with TRBJ1-5, with TRBD1 matching 8 bases. Trimming removed 5 bases from V and 2 bases from J; junction bases left unmatched: 5. There are 15 residues in the CDR3. Germline lookup yields CDR1 SNHLY and CDR2 FYNNEI. CDR3 sequence reads: CASSRDRQGNQPQHF. The CDR3 bases are TGTGCCAGCAGTAGGGACAGGCAGGGCAATCAGCCCCAGCATTTT.

The chain uses TRBV7-9 and TRBJ1-5; TRBD1 agrees at 8 bases. V dropped 1 base and J dropped 4; count of bases not matched to a gene: 9. The germline gives CDR1 SEHNR, CDR2 FQNEAQ (reference sequence). The CDR3 is made up of 17 amino acids. The CDR3 sequence is CASSLEGGTGSNQPQHF. Here the CDR3 DNA reads TGTGCCAGCAGCTTAGAAGGGGGGACAGGTTCAAATCAGCCCCAGCATTTT.

The chain uses TRBV13 and TRBJ1-1; D uncertain. V lost 0 bases and J lost 0, with 5 bases in between. Germline CDR1 reads PRHDT; CDR2 reads FYEKMQ (reference sequence). The CDR3 totals 14 residues. This chain's CDR3 is CASSLGGMNTEAFF. CDR3 sequence (DNA): TGTGCCAGCAGCTTAGGGGGCATGAACACTGAAGCTTTCTTT.

The chain recombines TRBV7-9 with TRBJ2-3; TRBD1 matches 7 bases. From germline, CDR1 is SEHNR and CDR2 FQNEAQ (reference sequence). This CDR3 region has 14 residues. V trimming: 5 bases; J trimming: 7 bases; junction bases outside the gene matches: 9. CDR3 nucleotide sequence: TGTGCCAGCAGCCCGAGACAGGGTAAGAATACGCAGTATTTT. This sequence encodes CASSPRQGKNTQYF.

This clone appeared once. CDR3 in amino acids: CASSPPASSGRYYEQYF. The CDR3 DNA sequence: TGTGCCAGCTCACCACCGGCGAGTAGCGGTCGATACTACGAGCAGTACTTC. The rearrangement links TRBV18 to TRBJ2-7; possibly TRBD2 for D (6 bases). Trimming pared 0 bases from V and 3 bases from J, leaving 18 bases between. Germline loops: CDR1 KGHSH, CDR2 LQKENI. The CDR3 is 17 amino acids.